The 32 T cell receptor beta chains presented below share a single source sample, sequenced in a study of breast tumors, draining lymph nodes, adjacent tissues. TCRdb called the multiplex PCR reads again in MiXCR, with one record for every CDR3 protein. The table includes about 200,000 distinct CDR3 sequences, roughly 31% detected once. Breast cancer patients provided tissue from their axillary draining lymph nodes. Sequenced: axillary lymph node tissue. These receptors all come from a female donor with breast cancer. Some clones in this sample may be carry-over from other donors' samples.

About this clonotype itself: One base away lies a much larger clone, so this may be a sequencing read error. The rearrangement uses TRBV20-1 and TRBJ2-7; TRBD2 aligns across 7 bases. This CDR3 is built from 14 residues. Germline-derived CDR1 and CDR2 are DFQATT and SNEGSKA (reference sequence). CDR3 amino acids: CSARDTTSSSEQYF. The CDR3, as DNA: TGCAGTGCTAGAGATACGACTAGCTCCTCCGAGCAGTACTTC.

CDR3 loop: CSASRDRDFAYTF. DNA for the CDR3: TGCAGTGCAAGCCGGGACAGGGATTTTGCCTACACCTTC. The rearrangement links TRBV20-1 to TRBJ1-2; the match to TRBD1 covers 9 bases. Germline CDR1 is DFQATT and CDR2 is SNEGSKA (reference sequence). V lost 6 bases and J lost 10; bases outside the gene matches: 12. CDR3 length equals 13 residues.

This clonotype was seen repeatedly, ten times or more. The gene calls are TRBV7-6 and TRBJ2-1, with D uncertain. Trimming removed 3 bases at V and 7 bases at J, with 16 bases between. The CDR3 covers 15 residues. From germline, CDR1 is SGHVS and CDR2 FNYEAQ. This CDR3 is CASSLSQGIGNEQFF. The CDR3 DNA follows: TGTGCCAGCAGCTTGTCGCAAGGGATTGGGAATGAGCAGTTCTTC.

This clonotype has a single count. Here the CDR3 reads CATSGTALNEQFF. For the CDR3, the DNA is TGTGCCACCTCCGGGACAGCCCTTAATGAGCAGTTCTTC. The chain joins TRBV10-3 to TRBJ2-1, with TRBD1 identical over 7 bases. Looked up from germline, CDR1 is ENHRY and CDR2 is SYGVKD. CDR3 length equals 13 residues. Germline trimming cut 10 bases from V and 7 bases from J; bases unmatched to any gene: 10.

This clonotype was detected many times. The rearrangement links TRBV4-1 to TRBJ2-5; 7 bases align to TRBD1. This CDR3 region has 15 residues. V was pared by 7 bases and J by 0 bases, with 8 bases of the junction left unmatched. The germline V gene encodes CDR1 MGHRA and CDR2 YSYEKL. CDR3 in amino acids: CASTPSGQYQETQYF. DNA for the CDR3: TGCGCCAGCACCCCCTCGGGACAGTACCAAGAGACCCAGTACTTC.

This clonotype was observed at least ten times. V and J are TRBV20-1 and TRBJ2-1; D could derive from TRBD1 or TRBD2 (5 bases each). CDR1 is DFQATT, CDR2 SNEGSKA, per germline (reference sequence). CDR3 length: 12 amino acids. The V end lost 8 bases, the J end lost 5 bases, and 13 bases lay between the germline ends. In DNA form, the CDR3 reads TGCAGTATGGGACCCTGGCACAATGAGCAGTTCTTC. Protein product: CSMGPWHNEQFF.

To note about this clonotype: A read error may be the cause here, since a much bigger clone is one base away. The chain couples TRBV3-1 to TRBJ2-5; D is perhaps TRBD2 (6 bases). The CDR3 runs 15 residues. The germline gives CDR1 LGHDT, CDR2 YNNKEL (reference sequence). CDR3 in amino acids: CASSQDGGYQGTQYF. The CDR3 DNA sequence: TGTGCCAGCAGCCAAGACGGGGGATACCAAGGGACCCAGTACTTC.

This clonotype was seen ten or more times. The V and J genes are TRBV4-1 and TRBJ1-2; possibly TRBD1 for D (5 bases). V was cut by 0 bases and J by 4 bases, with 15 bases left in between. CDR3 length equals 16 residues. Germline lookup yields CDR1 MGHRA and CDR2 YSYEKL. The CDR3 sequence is CASSQDWQGNSYGYTF. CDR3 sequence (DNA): TGCGCCAGCAGCCAAGACTGGCAGGGAAATTCCTATGGCTACACCTTC.

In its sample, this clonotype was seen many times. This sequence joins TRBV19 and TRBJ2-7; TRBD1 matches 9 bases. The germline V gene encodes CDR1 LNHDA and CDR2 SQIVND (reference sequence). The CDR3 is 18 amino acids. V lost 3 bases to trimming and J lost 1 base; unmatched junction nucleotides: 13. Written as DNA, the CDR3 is TGTGCCAGTAGTATGCGGATTCTTGACAGGGGGAGTTCCTACGAGCAGTACTTC. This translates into CASSMRILDRGSSYEQYF.

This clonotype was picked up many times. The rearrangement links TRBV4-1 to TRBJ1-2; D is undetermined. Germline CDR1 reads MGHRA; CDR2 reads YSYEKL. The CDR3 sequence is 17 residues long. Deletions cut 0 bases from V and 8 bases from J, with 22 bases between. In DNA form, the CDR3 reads TGCGCCAGCAGCCAAGAGGCGGGAGCCCTCTCCCTAGGCGGCTACACCTTC. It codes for CASSQEAGALSLGGYTF.

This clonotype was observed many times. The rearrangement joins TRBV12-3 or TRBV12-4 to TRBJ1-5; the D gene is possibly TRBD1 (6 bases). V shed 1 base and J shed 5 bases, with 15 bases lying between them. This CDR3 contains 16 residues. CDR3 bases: TGTGCCAGCAGTTTAGGGAACAGGGCGGAAGATCAGCCCCAGCATTTT. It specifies CASSLGNRAEDQPQHF.

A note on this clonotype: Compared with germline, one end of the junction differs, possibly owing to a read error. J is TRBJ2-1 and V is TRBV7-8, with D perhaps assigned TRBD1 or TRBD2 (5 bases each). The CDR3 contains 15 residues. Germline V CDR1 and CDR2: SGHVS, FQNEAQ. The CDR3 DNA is TGTGCCAGCACCAAAGAGATGGGGGTCTACAATGAGCAGCCCTTC. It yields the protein CASTKEMGVYNEQPF.

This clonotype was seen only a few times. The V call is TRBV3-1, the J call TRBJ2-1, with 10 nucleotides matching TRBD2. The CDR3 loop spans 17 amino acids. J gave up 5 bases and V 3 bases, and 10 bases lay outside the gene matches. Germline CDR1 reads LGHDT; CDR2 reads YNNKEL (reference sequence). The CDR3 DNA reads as TGTGCCAGCAGCCACCAACTAGCGGGATATAAGGACAATGAGCAGTTCTTC. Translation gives CASSHQLAGYKDNEQFF.

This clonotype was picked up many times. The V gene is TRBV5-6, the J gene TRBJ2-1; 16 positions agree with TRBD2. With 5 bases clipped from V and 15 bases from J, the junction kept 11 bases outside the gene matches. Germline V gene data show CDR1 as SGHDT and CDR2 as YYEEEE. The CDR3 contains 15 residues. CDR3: CASSYGTSGGDRRFF. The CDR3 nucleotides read TGTGCCAGCAGTTACGGGACTAGCGGGGGGGATAGGCGGTTCTTC.

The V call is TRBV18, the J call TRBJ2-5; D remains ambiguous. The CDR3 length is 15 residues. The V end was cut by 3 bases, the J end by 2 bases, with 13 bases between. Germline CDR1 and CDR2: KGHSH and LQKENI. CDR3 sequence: CASSPPIGGQETQYF. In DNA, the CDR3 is TGTGCCAGCTCACCTCCGATCGGTGGTCAAGAGACCCAGTACTTC.

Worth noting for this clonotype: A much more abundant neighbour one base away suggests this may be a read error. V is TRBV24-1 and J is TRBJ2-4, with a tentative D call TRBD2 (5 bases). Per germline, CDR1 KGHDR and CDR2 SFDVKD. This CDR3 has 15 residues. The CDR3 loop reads CATSDWVGGKNIRYF. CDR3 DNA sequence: TGTGCCACCAGTGATTGGGTTGGAGGAAAAAACATTCGGTACTTC.

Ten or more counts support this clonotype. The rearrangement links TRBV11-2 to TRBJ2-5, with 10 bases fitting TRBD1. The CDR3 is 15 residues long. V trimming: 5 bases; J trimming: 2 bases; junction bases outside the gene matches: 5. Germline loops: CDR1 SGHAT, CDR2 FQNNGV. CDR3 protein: CASSSRGQGQETQYF. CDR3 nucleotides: TGTGCCAGCAGCAGCCGGGGACAGGGGCAAGAGACCCAGTACTTC.

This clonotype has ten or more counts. The CDR3 DNA reads as TGTGCCAGCAGTGAACCCAGGGGGCTCGGTAATTCACCCCTCCACTTT. Translating gives CASSEPRGLGNSPLHF. The chain uses TRBV28 and TRBJ1-6, with 8 nucleotides matching TRBD1. The CDR3 spans 16 residues. With V trimmed by 5 bases and J by 6 bases, 9 bases remained unmatched. Germline CDR1 is MDHEN and CDR2 is SYDVKM.

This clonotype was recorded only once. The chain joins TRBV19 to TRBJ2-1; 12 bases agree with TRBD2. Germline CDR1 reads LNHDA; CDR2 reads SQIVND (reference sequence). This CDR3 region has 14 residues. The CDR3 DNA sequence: TGTGCTACTTGGACTAGCGGGAATAGGGATGAGCAGTTCTTC. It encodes CATWTSGNRDEQFF.

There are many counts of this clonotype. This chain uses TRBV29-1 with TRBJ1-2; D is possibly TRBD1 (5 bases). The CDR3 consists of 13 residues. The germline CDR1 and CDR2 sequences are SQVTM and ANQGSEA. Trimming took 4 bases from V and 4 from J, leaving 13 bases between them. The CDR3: CSVVFGQSYGYTF. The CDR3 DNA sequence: TGCAGCGTTGTCTTTGGACAAAGCTATGGCTACACCTTC. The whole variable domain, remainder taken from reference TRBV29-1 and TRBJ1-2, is SAVISQKPSRDICQRGTSLTIQCQVDSQVTMMFWYRQQPGQSLTLIATANQGSEATYESGFVIDKFPISRPNLTFSTLTVSNMSPEDSSIYLCSVVFGQSYGYTFGSGTRLTVV.

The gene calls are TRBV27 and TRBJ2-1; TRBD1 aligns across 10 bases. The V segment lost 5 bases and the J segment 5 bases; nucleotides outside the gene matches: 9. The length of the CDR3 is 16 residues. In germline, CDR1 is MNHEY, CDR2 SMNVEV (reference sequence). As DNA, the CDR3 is TGTGCCAGCAGTCTACGACCGGGACAGGGGCACAATGAGCAGTTCTTC. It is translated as CASSLRPGQGHNEQFF.

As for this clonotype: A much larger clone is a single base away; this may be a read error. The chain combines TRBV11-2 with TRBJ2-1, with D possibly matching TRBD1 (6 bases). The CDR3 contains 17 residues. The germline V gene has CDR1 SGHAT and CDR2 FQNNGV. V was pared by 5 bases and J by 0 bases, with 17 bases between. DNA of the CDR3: TGTGCCAGCAGCCGCTGGGGGCAGGCAGGCTCCTACAATGAGCAGTTCTTC. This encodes CASSRWGQAGSYNEQFF.

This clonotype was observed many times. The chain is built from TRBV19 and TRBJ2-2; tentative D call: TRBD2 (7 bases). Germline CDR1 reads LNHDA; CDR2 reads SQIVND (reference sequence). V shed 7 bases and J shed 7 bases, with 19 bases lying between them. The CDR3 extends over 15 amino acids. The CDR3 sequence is CASTGGEWVFGELFF. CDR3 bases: TGTGCCAGTACGGGGGGCGAGTGGGTGTTCGGGGAGCTGTTTTTT.

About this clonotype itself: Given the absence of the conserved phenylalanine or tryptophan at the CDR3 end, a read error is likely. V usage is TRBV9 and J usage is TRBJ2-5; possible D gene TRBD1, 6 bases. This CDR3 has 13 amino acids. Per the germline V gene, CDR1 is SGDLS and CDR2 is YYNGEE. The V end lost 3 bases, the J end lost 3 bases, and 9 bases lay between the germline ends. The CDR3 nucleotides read TGTGCCAGCAGCGAAGGACAGAAAGAGACCCAGTACTCC. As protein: CASSEGQKETQYS.

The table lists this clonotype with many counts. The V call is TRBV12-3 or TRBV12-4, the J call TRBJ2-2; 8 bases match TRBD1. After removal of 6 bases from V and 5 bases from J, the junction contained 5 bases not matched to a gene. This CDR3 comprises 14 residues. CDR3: CASSRDRSTGELFF. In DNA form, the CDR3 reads TGTGCCAGCAGCCGGGACAGGAGTACCGGGGAGCTGTTTTTT.

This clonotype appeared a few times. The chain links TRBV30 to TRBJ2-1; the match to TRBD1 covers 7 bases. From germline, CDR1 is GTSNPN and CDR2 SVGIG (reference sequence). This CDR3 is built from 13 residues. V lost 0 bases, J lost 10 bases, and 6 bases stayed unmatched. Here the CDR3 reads CAWSVYTGAEQFF. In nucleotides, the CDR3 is TGTGCCTGGAGTGTATATACAGGGGCAGAGCAGTTCTTC.

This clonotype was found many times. The CDR3 nucleotides read TGTGCCAGTAGTCGGGGGATTCACAATGAGCAGTTCTTC. This translates into CASSRGIHNEQFF. V is TRBV19 and J is TRBJ2-1; possibly TRBD2 for D (6 bases). This CDR3 spans 13 amino acids. Trimming stripped 5 bases from V and 5 bases from J, with 10 bases between. Per the germline V gene, CDR1 is LNHDA and CDR2 is SQIVND (reference sequence).

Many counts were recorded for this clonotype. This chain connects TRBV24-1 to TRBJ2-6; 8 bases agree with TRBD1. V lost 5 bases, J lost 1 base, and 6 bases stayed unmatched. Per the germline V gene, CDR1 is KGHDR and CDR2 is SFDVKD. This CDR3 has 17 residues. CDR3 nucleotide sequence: TGTGCCACCAGTGGAGCAGGGGGCGCTTCTGGGGCCAACGTCCTGACTTTC. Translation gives CATSGAGGASGANVLTF.

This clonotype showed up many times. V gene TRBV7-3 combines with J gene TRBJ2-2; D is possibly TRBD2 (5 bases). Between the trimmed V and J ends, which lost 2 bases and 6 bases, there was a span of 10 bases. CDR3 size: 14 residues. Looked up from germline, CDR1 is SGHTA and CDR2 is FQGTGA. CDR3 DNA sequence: TGTGCCAGCAGCTTACTAGCATCGGCCGGGGAGCTGTTTTTT. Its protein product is CASSLLASAGELFF.

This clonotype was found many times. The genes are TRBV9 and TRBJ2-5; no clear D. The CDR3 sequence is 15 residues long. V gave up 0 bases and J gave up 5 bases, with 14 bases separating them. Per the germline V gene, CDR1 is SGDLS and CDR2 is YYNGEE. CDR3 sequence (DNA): TGTGCCAGCAGCGTAGGGGTCAGTTCTTTGGAGACCCAGTACTTC. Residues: CASSVGVSSLETQYF.

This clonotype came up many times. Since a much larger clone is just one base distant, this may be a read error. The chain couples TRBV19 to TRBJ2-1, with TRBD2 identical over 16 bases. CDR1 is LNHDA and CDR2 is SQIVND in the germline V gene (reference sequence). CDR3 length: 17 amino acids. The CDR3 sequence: CASSHGPGLAGGIEQSF. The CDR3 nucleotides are TGTGCCAGTAGTCATGGACCGGGACTAGCGGGAGGGATTGAGCAGTCCTTC.

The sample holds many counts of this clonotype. CDR3 amino acids: CASSSKRGADTQYF. The CDR3 DNA is TGTGCCAGCAGCTCCAAGCGGGGGGCAGATACGCAGTATTTT. This chain uses TRBV5-4 with TRBJ2-3, with 9 bases fitting TRBD2. V was clipped by 3 bases and J by 4 bases; unmatched bases: 3. CDR3 length: 14 residues. Per germline, CDR1 SGHNT and CDR2 YYREEE (reference sequence).